This T cell receptor beta chain was retrieved from a study of T cell repertoires in cytomegalovirus infection (dated by TCRdb to between 2018 and 2021). Broadly, across the study: Donor HLA type was relevant to the analysis, because carriage of CMV infection together with the matching HLA type was indicated by public TCR beta signatures. The investigation overall reported the following: Carriers of CMV infection plus the relevant HLA type were discriminated by the cumulative frequency of public TCR beta family members in the study cohort and in an independent approximately 340-donor cohort. The ex vivo response was dominated by HLA-C-restricted CMV-specific TCR beta clonotypes, which also provided the single most frequent clonotype in two of eight donors.

Sequencing took place on an Illumina HiSeq 1500. The public reads were reanalyzed by TCRdb: fastp trimming at Q25, MiXCR alignment, in-frame beta chains only. Entries are consolidated by CDR3 protein sequence, retaining the most common genes and DNA. In this sample the table shows 310,000 or so distinct CDR3 sequences, about 9.1% of which occur a single time. The top ten clones comprise 2% to 3% of the sample. This clonotype was picked up many times. Its recognized antigen is unknown. It has no much larger one-base neighbor in the sample; base qualities were not kept. From a lookup of the germline V gene, CDR1 and CDR2 are SQVTM and ANQGSEA. The CDR3 goes from the cysteine to the phenylalanine over 14 residues. Only the CDR3 portion is preserved as DNA: 42 bases, with reading frame beginning at the first base. Unmatched junction bases come to 2, with V trimmed by 1 base and J by 2 bases.

Rearrangement joined TRBV29-1 to TRBJ1-3; 7 bases in the junction line up with TRBD1. Sample: PBMCs. The clonotype comes from a human donor in good health (CMV status not recorded). Some clones in this sample may be carry-over from other donors' samples. The CDR3 is CSVEGGTAGNTIYF. The nucleotide sequence reads as follows: TGCAGCGTTGAAGGCGGGACAGCTGGAAACACCATATATTTT.